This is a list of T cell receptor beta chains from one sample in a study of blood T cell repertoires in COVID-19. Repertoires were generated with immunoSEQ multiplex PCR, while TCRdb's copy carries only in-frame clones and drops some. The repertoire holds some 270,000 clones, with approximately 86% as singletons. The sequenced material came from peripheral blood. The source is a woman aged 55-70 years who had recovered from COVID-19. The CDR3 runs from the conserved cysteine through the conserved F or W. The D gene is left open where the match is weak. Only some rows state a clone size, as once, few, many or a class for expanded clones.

CASSQLGGRGNTIYF | TGCGCCAGCAGCCAGCTAGGCGGGCGGGGAAACACCATATATTTT | TRBV4-1 | NA | once | TRBJ1-3
CASSLNRGEREQYF | TGCGCCAGCAGCTTGAACAGGGGTGAACGCGAGCAGTACTTC | TRBV5-1 | TRBD1 | NA | TRBJ2-7
CASSPQQGRGSPLHF | TGCGCCAGCAGCCCCCAACAGGGTCGCGGTTCACCCCTCCACTTT | TRBV5-1 | NA | once | TRBJ1-6
CASSFEGASHVHGQYF | TGTGCCAGCAGTTTCGAGGGGGCGTCCCATGTCCATGGGCAGTACTTC | TRBV28 | TRBD1 | NA | TRBJ2-7
CASSRPSGQRGTF | TGTGCCAGCAGCCGTCCCTCAGGTCAAAGGGGGACCTTC | TRBV5-4 | NA | NA | TRBJ1-2
CASSFGSLGYTF | TGTGCCAGCAGTTTTGGCTCCCTCGGCTACACCTTC | TRBV12-3/TRBV12-4 | NA | NA | TRBJ1-2
CASRFPGLQETQYF | TGTGCCAGCAGGTTCCCGGGACTCCAAGAGACCCAGTACTTC | TRBV6-5 | NA | NA | TRBJ2-5
CASSLPVPQHF | TGTGCCAGCAGCTTACCCGTACCCCAGCATTTT | TRBV7-2 | NA | NA | TRBJ1-5
CASSFTGTGNSPLHF | TGTGCCAGCAGCTTCACCGGGACAGGGAATTCACCCCTCCACTTT | TRBV9 | TRBD1 | NA | TRBJ1-6
CASSLGGAYTDTQYF | TGTGCCAGTAGTCTTGGGGGGGCGTACACAGATACGCAGTATTTT | TRBV19 | NA | NA | TRBJ2-3
CASSPTDRGANVLTF | TGTGCCAGCAGCCCCACGGACAGGGGGGCCAACGTCCTGACTTTC | TRBV7-2 | TRBD1 | NA | TRBJ2-6
CASSTTGYGGYTF | TGTGCCAGCAGCACCACAGGGTATGGAGGCTACACCTTC | TRBV7-2 | NA | NA | TRBJ1-2
CASSPQRAESRETQYF | TGTGCCAGCAGCCCCCAGAGGGCGGAGTCTCGGGAGACCCAGTACTTC | TRBV11-2 | NA | NA | TRBJ2-5
CASSRYFGNEQFF | TGTGCCAGCAGCAGGTACTTCGGCAATGAGCAGTTCTTC | TRBV28 | NA | once | TRBJ2-1
CASSESKASGGVYNEQFF | TGCGCCAGCAGTGAGTCGAAGGCTAGCGGGGGGGTTTACAATGAGCAGTTCTTC | TRBV10-1 | TRBD2 | NA | TRBJ2-1
CASPTGGTGELFF | TGTGCCAGCCCCACAGGCGGAACCGGGGAGCTGTTTTTT | TRBV6-5 | NA | NA | TRBJ2-2
CASSLGGDKIAIYF | TGTGCCAGCAGTTTGGGAGGCGACAAGATCGCCATATATTTT | TRBV28 | NA | once | TRBJ1-3
CASSQWPGQGAPGANVLTF | TGCGCCAGCAGTCAATGGCCAGGACAGGGGGCGCCTGGGGCCAACGTCCTGACTTTC | TRBV23-1 | TRBD1 | NA | TRBJ2-6
CASSQRRQTYTEAFF | TGCGCCAGCAGCCAACGTAGACAGACTTACACTGAAGCTTTCTTT | TRBV4-1 | NA | once | TRBJ1-1
CASSSRTGVGVGYGYTF | TGTGCCAGCAGCTCACGGACAGGGGTAGGTGTGGGCTATGGCTACACCTTC | TRBV7-2 | TRBD1 | NA | TRBJ1-2
CSAERGYEQYF | TGCAGCGCCGAGAGAGGGTACGAGCAGTACTTC | TRBV29-1 | NA | once | TRBJ2-7
CASRGRGQGAIQPQHF | TGTGCCAGCAGGGGCCGAGGACAGGGGGCTATTCAGCCCCAGCATTTT | TRBV28 | TRBD1 | few | TRBJ1-5
CASSPRTSGHRDEQFF | TGTGCCAGCAGCCCTCGGACTAGCGGGCATAGGGATGAGCAGTTCTTC | TRBV7-3 | TRBD2 | NA | TRBJ2-1
CASSQDPGDRGGYTF | TGTGCCAGCAGCCAAGATCCAGGGGATAGAGGTGGCTACACCTTC | TRBV14 | NA | NA | TRBJ1-2
CASSLHPRPGGGVVETQYF | TGCGCCAGCAGTCTCCACCCCCGCCCGGGCGGGGGGGTTGTGGAGACCCAGTACTTC | TRBV5-1 | TRBD2 | NA | TRBJ2-5
CASSSSGGLGGETQYF | TGTGCCAGCAGCTCTAGCGGGGGGCTTGGGGGCGAGACCCAGTACTTC | TRBV7-2 | TRBD2 | NA | TRBJ2-5
CASSPSSGGSNTGELFF | TGTGCCAGCTCACCATCTAGCGGGGGGTCGAACACCGGGGAGCTGTTTTTT | TRBV18 | TRBD2 | NA | TRBJ2-2
CASRWGTGDEYSNQPQHF | TGTGCCAGTAGATGGGGGACAGGGGACGAATATAGCAATCAGCCCCAGCATTTT | TRBV19 | TRBD1 | many | TRBJ1-5
CASSPYGTVEAFF | TGTGCCAGCAGTCCTTATGGGACAGTCGAAGCTTTCTTT | TRBV25-1 | TRBD1 | NA | TRBJ1-1
CASRKGTGHMSNYGYTF | TGTGCCAGCAGAAAAGGGACAGGGCATATGAGTAACTATGGCTACACCTTC | TRBV7-9 | TRBD1 | NA | TRBJ1-2
CASSPGQGDWLNTEAFF | TGCGCCAGCAGCCCCGGACAGGGTGATTGGTTGAACACTGAAGCTTTCTTT | TRBV5-1 | TRBD1 | NA | TRBJ1-1
CASSLEESSYNEQFF | TGCGCCAGCAGCTTGGAGGAGAGCTCCTACAATGAGCAGTTCTTC | TRBV5-1 | NA | NA | TRBJ2-1
CASSSSSGVIYGYTF | TGTGCCAGCAGCTCATCATCCGGGGTAATCTATGGCTACACCTTC | TRBV5-5 | NA | NA | TRBJ1-2
CASSSDGSSYNSPLHF | TGCGCCAGCAGCTCAGATGGGAGCTCCTATAATTCACCCCTCCACTTT | TRBV5-1 | NA | NA | TRBJ1-6
CASSQDSRQEYEQYF | TGCGCCAGCAGCCAAGATTCGAGACAGGAGTACGAGCAGTACTTC | TRBV4-1 | NA | NA | TRBJ2-7
CASSLEAGGLGGALHF | TGCGCCAGCAGCTTGGAGGCAGGGGGGTTGGGAGGCGCCCTCCACTTT | TRBV5-1 | TRBD1 | NA | TRBJ1-6
CASILGGPTLYGYTF | TGTGCCAGCATCCTAGGTGGTCCGACGTTATATGGCTACACCTTC | TRBV6-5 | NA | NA | TRBJ1-2
CASSLQGRANEKLFF | TGCGCCAGCAGCTTACAGGGAAGGGCTAATGAAAAACTGTTTTTT | TRBV5-1 | NA | NA | TRBJ1-4
CATSRANQPQHF | TGTGCCACCAGCAGAGCGAATCAGCCCCAGCATTTT | TRBV15 | NA | few | TRBJ1-5
CASSTWTGTSPLHF | TGTGCCAGCAGCACCTGGACAGGGACTTCACCCCTCCACTTT | TRBV11-2 | TRBD1 | NA | TRBJ1-6
CASSLQGIRNTIYF | TGTGCCAGCAGTTTACAGGGGATCCGAAACACCATATATTTT | TRBV28 | NA | NA | TRBJ1-3
CASSPNTGNSYNEQFF | TGTGCCAGCTCACCGAACACGGGAAACAGCTACAATGAGCAGTTCTTC | TRBV18 | NA | NA | TRBJ2-1
CASSSRTSGFYEQYF | TGTGCCAGCAGCTCGAGGACTAGCGGCTTTTACGAGCAGTACTTC | TRBV7-8 | TRBD2 | NA | TRBJ2-7
CASSLAYLGRDDPPQHF | TGTGCCAGCAGCTTAGCCTATCTGGGGAGGGACGATCCGCCCCAGCATTTT | TRBV7-9 | NA | NA | TRBJ1-5
CASSLRQTISYNEQFF | TGTGCCAGCAGTTTACGTCAAACAATCTCCTACAATGAGCAGTTCTTC | TRBV27 | NA | NA | TRBJ2-1
CASSQMTVNDEQFF | TGTGCCAGCAGCCAAATGACAGTTAACGATGAGCAGTTCTTC | TRBV3-1/TRBV3-2 | NA | NA | TRBJ2-1
CASSDTRLTSGGADTQYF | TGTGCCAGCAGTGACACCCGACTGACTAGCGGGGGGGCAGATACGCAGTATTTT | TRBV6-4 | TRBD2 | NA | TRBJ2-3
CASREGMQISETQYF | TGCGCCAGCAGGGAGGGCATGCAAATCTCAGAGACCCAGTACTTC | TRBV5-1 | NA | once | TRBJ2-5
CASREGGNTGELFF | TGTGCCAGCAGGGAAGGGGGGAACACCGGGGAGCTGTTTTTT | TRBV9 | NA | NA | TRBJ2-2
CASSMRGAGTNTGELFF | TGTGCCAGCAGCATGCGGGGGGCCGGGACGAACACCGGGGAGCTGTTTTTT | TRBV6-2/TRBV6-3 | TRBD2 | NA | TRBJ2-2